These T cell receptor beta chains were read from a single sample in a study of graft-versus-host responses after intestinal transplantation. This table comes from immunoSEQ multiplex PCR, and its TCRdb copy is limited to in-frame clones, with some not included. The sample lists about 97,000 clones; 91% were seen once. Their antigens remain unidentified. This specimen consisted of unstimulated CD4+ T cells sorted from spleen or lymph node cells, obtained before transplant. These receptors all stem from a human donor who was the organ donor for an intestinal transplant. Both conserved end residues are part of each CDR3. The order of the fields is D gene, J gene, V gene, clone size, CDR3 protein, CDR3 DNA. The D gene is left open where the match is weak. Clone size is not always given. Where it is, it says once, few, many or a class for expanded clones.

TRBD2 TRBJ2-6 TRBV19 - CASSFSSGLGSGANVLTF TGTGCCAGTAGTTTCTCTAGCGGTTTGGGCTCTGGGGCCAACGTCCTGACTTTC
- TRBJ2-7 TRBV4-1 - CASSQAIRAYEQYF TGCGCCAGCAGCCAAGCAATCCGGGCCTACGAGCAGTACTTC
- TRBJ1-1 TRBV7-2 - CASSFRGGGTEAFF TGTGCCAGCAGCTTCCGGGGGGGTGGCACTGAAGCTTTCTTT
- TRBJ1-3 TRBV5-6 - CASSFRFSGNTIYF TGTGCCAGCAGCTTTCGGTTCTCTGGAAACACCATATATTTT
TRBD2 TRBJ2-7 TRBV4-2 once CASSTGTSATYEQYF TGTGCCAGCAGCACCGGGACTAGCGCCACCTACGAGCAGTACTTC
- TRBJ1-1 TRBV30 many CAWKEQMNTEAFF TGTGCCTGGAAAGAACAGATGAACACTGAAGCTTTCTTT
- TRBJ1-6 TRBV18 - CASSPQGSGYNSPLHF TGTGCCAGCTCACCCCAGGGGTCTGGGTATAATTCACCCCTCCACTTT
- TRBJ1-6 TRBV9 - CASSSSRDPLHF TGTGCCAGCAGCTCCTCCCGGGATCCCCTCCACTTT
- TRBJ2-7 TRBV18 - CASSPLSQVVYEQYF TGTGCCAGCTCACCCCTCTCCCAGGTAGTCTACGAGCAGTACTTC
- TRBJ1-5 TRBV4-1 - CASSQGQKINQPQHF TGCGCCAGCAGCCAAGGACAGAAAATCAATCAGCCCCAGCATTTT
TRBD2 TRBJ2-3 TRBV7-2 - CASSLGVRGAGTDTQYF TGTGCCAGCAGCTTGGGGGTGCGGGGGGCGGGCACAGATACGCAGTATTTT
- TRBJ2-6 TRBV6-1 - CASIPWPTGANVLTF TGTGCCAGCATCCCTTGGCCCACTGGGGCCAACGTCCTGACTTTC
- TRBJ2-5 TRBV30 - CAWSFGGLVETQYF TGTGCCTGGAGTTTTGGGGGCTTGGTAGAGACCCAGTACTTC
TRBD1 TRBJ1-1 TRBV2 - CASSHRGPNTEAFF TGTGCCAGCAGTCACAGGGGGCCTAACACTGAAGCTTTCTTT
TRBD1 TRBJ1-1 TRBV5-1 - CASSPLPGGNTEAFF TGCGCCAGCAGCCCTCTTCCAGGGGGGAACACTGAAGCTTTCTTT
- TRBJ1-1 TRBV5-1 - CASSLKGGLNTEAFF TGCGCCAGCAGCTTGAAGGGGGGGCTCAACACTGAAGCTTTCTTT
- TRBJ2-3 TRBV5-1 - CASSLVAGPSTDTQYF TGCGCCAGCAGCTTGGTGGCAGGGCCTAGCACAGATACGCAGTATTTT
TRBD1 TRBJ2-1 TRBV18 - CASSPQKGQDNEQFF TGTGCCAGCTCCCCCCAGAAGGGACAGGACAATGAGCAGTTCTTC
- TRBJ2-5 TRBV19 - CASSIPRGETQYF TGTGCCAGTAGTATCCCCAGGGGAGAGACCCAGTACTTC
- TRBJ1-1 TRBV7-2 - CASSLWLNTEAFF TGTGCCAGCAGCTTATGGCTGAACACTGAAGCTTTCTTT
- TRBJ1-2 TRBV7-3 - CASSLLSGYGYTF TGTGCCAGCAGCTTATTGTCAGGCTATGGCTACACCTTC
TRBD2 TRBJ2-2 TRBV2 - CASSEDPAGGPGTGELFF TGTGCCAGCAGTGAAGATCCAGCGGGGGGGCCGGGCACCGGGGAGCTGTTTTTT
TRBD1 TRBJ1-2 TRBV2 - CATTRDSVYGYTF TGTGCCACCACCCGGGACAGTGTCTATGGCTACACCTTC
TRBD1 TRBJ2-7 TRBV7-9 - CASSPGTGNSYEQYF TGTGCCAGCAGCCCCGGGACAGGGAATTCCTACGAGCAGTACTTC
- TRBJ2-4 TRBV4-1 - CASSQDWGGSGSRDIQYF TGCGCCAGCAGCCAAGATTGGGGAGGATCCGGGTCTCGGGACATTCAGTACTTC
- TRBJ1-2 TRBV5-1 - CASSSDTSNYGYTF TGCGCCAGCAGCTCCGATACCAGTAACTATGGCTACACCTTC
- TRBJ1-5 TRBV19 - CASSIQGSNQPQHF TGTGCCAGTAGTATACAGGGAAGCAATCAGCCCCAGCATTTT
TRBD1 TRBJ2-7 TRBV19 - CASRSGTATNYEQYF TGTGCCAGTAGATCCGGGACAGCTACTAACTACGAGCAGTACTTC
TRBD1 TRBJ1-2 TRBV5-1 - CASSQQGSHGYTF TGCGCCAGCAGCCAACAGGGGAGTCATGGCTACACCTTC
- TRBJ1-6 TRBV6-5 - CASSTGGPLHF TGTGCCAGCAGCACCGGGGGGCCCCTCCACTTT
- TRBJ2-7 TRBV18 - CASSPAGYEQYF TGTGCCAGCTCACCGGCGGGCTACGAGCAGTACTTC
TRBD2 TRBJ2-5 TRBV5-1 - CASSPRTSGGTKTQYF TGCGCCAGCAGCCCTAGGACTAGCGGGGGAACGAAGACCCAGTACTTC
- TRBJ2-7 TRBV10-3 - CAISGSSYEQYF TGTGCCATCAGCGGGTCGAGCTACGAGCAGTACTTC
- TRBJ1-1 TRBV6-5 - CASSYTDTLNTEAFF TGTGCCAGCAGTTACACCGACACGCTGAACACTGAAGCTTTCTTT
- TRBJ1-1 TRBV6-5 - CASAYSQNTEAFF TGTGCCAGCGCATACAGCCAGAACACTGAAGCTTTCTTT
- TRBJ2-6 TRBV5-1 once CASSLVGAGGANVLTF TGCGCCAGCAGCTTGGTGGGGGCCGGTGGGGCCAACGTCCTGACTTTC
TRBD1 TRBJ1-2 TRBV5-4 - CASSLGQGVHGYTF TGTGCCAGCAGCTTGGGACAGGGGGTCCATGGCTACACCTTC
- TRBJ1-3 TRBV7-8 few CASSSGGRWENTIYF TGTGCCAGCAGCTCTGGGGGCCGTTGGGAAAACACCATATATTTT
TRBD2 TRBJ2-3 TRBV19 - CASSRTSGGADTQYF TGTGCCAGTAGTAGGACTAGCGGGGGGGCAGATACGCAGTATTTT
- TRBJ2-3 TRBV7-2 - CASSANWGGAYSTDTQYF TGTGCCAGCAGCGCGAACTGGGGGGGGGCCTACAGCACAGATACGCAGTATTTT
TRBD2 TRBJ2-5 TRBV9 - CASSVGGTKETQYF TGTGCCAGCAGCGTAGGGGGGACTAAAGAGACCCAGTACTTC
- TRBJ1-2 TRBV5-6 - CASSLGAVNYGYTF TGTGCCAGCAGCTTAGGTGCGGTGAACTATGGCTACACCTTC
TRBD2 TRBJ2-5 TRBV4-3 - CASSQGATSGGRKETQYF TGCGCCAGCAGCCAAGGGGCAACTAGCGGGGGGCGAAAAGAGACCCAGTACTTC
TRBD1 TRBJ2-7 TRBV7-2 - CASSLGQVYEQYF TGTGCCAGCAGCCTAGGACAGGTTTACGAGCAGTACTTC
- TRBJ1-5 TRBV27 - CASSLSGQVNQPQHF TGTGCCAGCAGTTTATCTGGCCAGGTGAATCAGCCCCAGCATTTT
TRBD1 TRBJ1-5 TRBV6-5 - CASSMDRAHYQPQHF TGTGCCAGCAGTATGGACAGGGCCCATTATCAGCCCCAGCATTTT
TRBD1 TRBJ1-1 TRBV28 - CASSLLDRAHNTEAFF TGTGCCAGCAGCCTCCTGGACAGGGCTCATAACACTGAAGCTTTCTTT
- TRBJ1-2 TRBV20-1 - CSPGFYGYTF TGCAGCCCAGGGTTCTATGGCTACACCTTC
- TRBJ1-1 TRBV10-3 - CAISESTTAWEAFF TGTGCCATCAGTGAGTCGACAACGGCATGGGAGGCTTTCTTT
- TRBJ2-2 TRBV19 - CASSAGLNTGELFF TGTGCCAGTAGTGCGGGACTCAACACCGGGGAGCTGTTTTTT
TRBD1 TRBJ1-3 TRBV18 few CASSPRGQGEDSGNTIYF TGTGCCAGCTCACCACGTGGACAGGGGGAGGACTCTGGAAACACCATATATTTT
- TRBJ1-6 TRBV6-5 - CASSSQGVPLHF TGTGCCAGCAGTTCACAGGGCGTCCCCCTCCACTTT
- TRBJ1-4 TRBV19 - CASSIGQATTNEKLFF TGTGCCAGTAGTATCGGCCAGGCAACAACTAATGAAAAACTGTTTTTT
TRBD1 TRBJ1-2 TRBV28 few CASSHGGTGQGRWSYTF TGTGCCAGCAGTCATGGCGGTACGGGACAGGGGCGGTGGAGCTACACCTTC
- TRBJ2-1 TRBV30 - CAWSGQANSYNEQFF TGTGCCTGGAGTGGACAGGCCAACTCCTACAATGAGCAGTTCTTC
TRBD2 TRBJ2-2 TRBV4-3 - CASSQVWRGANTGELFF TGCGCCAGCAGCCAAGTTTGGCGGGGGGCGAACACCGGGGAGCTGTTTTTT
- TRBJ2-3 TRBV7-9 - CASSPLRRGRSTDTQYF TGTGCCAGCAGCCCCCTTCGCAGGGGTCGGAGCACAGATACGCAGTATTTT
- TRBJ2-3 TRBV6-6 - CASSYRTTSTDTQYF TGTGCCAGCAGTTACAGGACAACTAGCACAGATACGCAGTATTTT
TRBD2 TRBJ2-1 TRBV7-7 - CASSPGTSGGNEQFF TGTGCTAGCTCCCCCGGGACTAGCGGGGGAAATGAGCAGTTCTTC